The clone carrying this T cell receptor beta chain was detected ten times or more. Its antigen is unknown. The sample originates from a study of T-cell memory formation after mild COVID-19. The wider study: For the most part, TCR clusters were specific to one donor.

The study's findings and limits: Contracting CD8+ clones were enriched in EMRA, CD4+ mainly in CM and EM.

CDR1 is MNHNS, CDR2 SASEGT, per germline. V was shortened by 7 bases and J by 4 bases, with 10 bases between the two germline ends. There are 12 residues in the CDR3. Each CDR3 protein is one row after TCRdb ran MiXCR on the 5' RACE reads. Altogether about 540,000 distinct CDR3 sequences are present, roughly 22% being singletons, with the ten largest covering about 12%. Material for sequencing was PBMCs or a T cell subset sorted from them (not recorded which). This TCR came from an adult woman who had mild COVID-19 (a few samples of this study predate the infection). Cell type and time point are not known. The chain links TRBV6-1 to TRBJ1-2; D unresolved. The CDR3 region is CASTPGGYGYTF. CDR3 sequence (DNA): TGTGCCAGCACTCCAGGCGGCTATGGCTACACCTTC.